This TCR beta chain originates from a study of blood T cell repertoires in COVID-19. The wider study: PBMCs, B-cell-depleted T cells, or T cells provided the cDNA or gDNA that made up the material.

The CDR3 is 19 residues long. J gave up 4 bases and V 3 bases, and 20 bases lay outside the gene matches. Germline CDR1 and CDR2: LGHNA and YNFKEQ. In the original workflow: The authors estimated nucleated cell counts from reference gene primer amplification. Generated by immunoSEQ multiplex PCR, the TCRdb table keeps only in-frame clones and is missing some. That table is the source of V, J and clone size, and D and trimming were worked out from the DNA. The table includes around 150,000 clones, around 77% detected once. The sequencing input was peripheral blood. This sequence joins TRBV4-2 and TRBJ2-7; 8 bases fit TRBD1. The TCR originated in a man aged 50-59 years with active or convalescent COVID-19. The chain's CDR3 is CASSHPRGQGLISSYEQYF. The CDR3, as DNA: TGTGCCAGCAGCCACCCCAGGGGGCAGGGTTTGATCTCTTCATACGAGCAGTACTTC.